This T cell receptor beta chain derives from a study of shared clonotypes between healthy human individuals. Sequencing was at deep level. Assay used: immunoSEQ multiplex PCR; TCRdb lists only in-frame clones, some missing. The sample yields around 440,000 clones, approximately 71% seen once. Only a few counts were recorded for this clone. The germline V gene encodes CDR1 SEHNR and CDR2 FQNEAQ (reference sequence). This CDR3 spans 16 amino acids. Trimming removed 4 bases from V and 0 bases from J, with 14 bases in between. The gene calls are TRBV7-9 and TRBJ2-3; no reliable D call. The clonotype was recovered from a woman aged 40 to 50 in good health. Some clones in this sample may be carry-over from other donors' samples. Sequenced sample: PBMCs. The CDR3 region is CASSSWRAFSTDTQYF. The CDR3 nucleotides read TGTGCCAGCAGCTCTTGGCGAGCGTTTAGCACAGATACGCAGTATTTT. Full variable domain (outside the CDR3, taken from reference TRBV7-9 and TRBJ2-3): DTGVSQNPRHKITKRGQNVTFRCDPISEHNRLYWYRQTLGQGPEFLTYFQNEAQLEKSRLLSDRFSAERPKGSFSTLEIQRTEQGDSAMYLCASSSWRAFSTDTQYFGPGTRLTVL.